A few counts support the clone carrying this TCR beta chain. Its antigen is unknown. The sample is drawn from a study of T cell repertoires in cytomegalovirus infection. Across the study: CMV epitopes, recently identified HLA-C-restricted and well-studied HLA-B-restricted, were used.

Study-wide findings and caveats: Carriers of CMV and the relevant HLA type were discriminated by public TCR beta frequency. Dominant in the ex vivo response were TCR beta clonotypes restricted by HLA-C and specific for CMV.

V was shortened by 7 bases and J by 2 bases, with 11 bases between the two germline ends. The CDR3 sequence is 13 residues long. Germline V gene sequence: CDR1 MNHEY, CDR2 SMNVEV (reference sequence). One entry per CDR3 protein results from TCRdb running MiXCR on the reads. The data contain 200,000 to 250,000 distinct CDR3 sequences, about 39% of them singletons. Specimen: CD8+ T cells from cultured PBMCs, collected from culture after CMV antigen stimulation. The V and J genes are TRBV27 and TRBJ1-1; no reliable D call. This receptor was identified in a human donor in good health (CMV status not recorded). Some clones in this sample may be carry-over from other donors' samples. DNA for the CDR3: TGTGCCAGCAAGCGAGCAGGCAACACTGAAGCTTTCTTT. Translating gives CASKRAGNTEAFF.